The source of this TCR beta chain is a study of cytomegalovirus exposure and HLA in healthy donors. The study, taken as a whole, reports: Analysis performed later showed TCR beta chains linked to HLA being more clonally expanded than equally common others. In a later analysis, V- and J-gene trimming of beta chains associated with a DCLRE1C missense variant, replicated independently.

13 Jbeta primers and 60 Vbeta primers were used for the PCR. Measured with immunoSEQ multiplex PCR; TCRdb has only the in-frame clones, and not every one. The sample has tens of thousands of clones; around 80% are singletons. As regards this clone: Antigen specificity is unknown.

The clonotype was recovered from a man between 70 and 80 years old in good health and CMV-seropositive. Sequenced material: PBMCs.

In DNA form, the CDR3 reads TGCGCCAGCAGCTCCTGGACAGGCACAGATACGCAGTATTTT. This translates into CASSSWTGTDTQYF. This chain links TRBV4-1 with TRBJ2-3, with D perhaps matching TRBD1 (6 bases). V shed 5 bases and J shed 1 base, with 10 bases lying between them. The CDR3 is made up of 14 amino acids. Germline CDR1 is MGHRA and CDR2 is YSYEKL.